The 10 T cell receptor beta chains in this list originate from one sample, sequenced in a study of OX40 agonist ivuxolimab in advanced cancers. Libraries were prepared by immunoSEQ multiplex PCR; TCRdb keeps only in-frame clonotypes and omits some of them. The sample shows approximately 60,000 clones, approximately 84% of them seen only once. Material: CD4+ or CD8+ T cells sorted from blood, obtained in a trial of the OX40 agonist ivuxolimab. The receptors were sampled from an adult with an advanced solid tumor such as melanoma, head and neck, liver or kidney cancer.

This chain joins TRBV5-4 and TRBJ1-2; D unclear. V was pared by 6 bases and J by 3 bases, with 12 bases between. Germline CDR1 is SGHNT and CDR2 is YYREEE (reference sequence). The CDR3 is 13 residues long. CDR3 in amino acids: CASTAPGYYGYTF. In DNA form, the CDR3 reads TGTGCCAGCACCGCTCCGGGTTACTATGGCTACACCTTC. The complete variable domain, with remaining parts taken from reference TRBV5-4 and TRBJ1-2, reads ETGVTQSPTHLIKTRGQQVTLRCSSQSGHNTVSWYQQALGQGPQFIFQYYREEENGRGNFPPRFSGLQFPNYSSELNVNALELDDSALYLCASTAPGYYGYTFGSGTRLTVV.

This chain connects TRBV18 to TRBJ2-4, with 8 bases identical to TRBD1. The germline V gene has CDR1 KGHSH and CDR2 LQKENI. CDR3 length equals 14 residues. Trimming took 3 bases from V and 6 from J; bases not matched to a gene: 4. CDR3 DNA: TGTGCCAGCTCACCGGACAGGGTAGGAAACATTCAGTACTTC. It specifies CASSPDRVGNIQYF.

The rearrangement uses TRBV5-6 and TRBJ2-2; TRBD1 matches 9 bases. V was pared by 3 bases and J by 5 bases, with 5 bases of the junction left unmatched. The CDR3 is 15 residues long. Per the germline V gene, CDR1 is SGHDT and CDR2 is YYEEEE. The CDR3 loop reads CASSSGTGRTGELFF. The DNA for the CDR3 is TGTGCCAGCAGCTCCGGGACAGGGCGAACCGGGGAGCTGTTTTTT. The entire variable domain, with the rest obtained from reference TRBV5-6 and TRBJ2-2, is as follows: DAGVTQSPTHLIKTRGQQVTLRCSPKSGHDTVSWYQQALGQGPQFIFQYYEEEERQRGNFPDRFSGHQFPNYSSELNVNALLLGDSALYLCASSSGTGRTGELFFGEGSRLTVL.

The gene calls are TRBV29-1 and TRBJ1-1; D is unresolved. This CDR3 is 13 amino acids long. V was trimmed by 0 bases and J by 4 bases, leaving 9 bases between them. Per germline, CDR1 SQVTM and CDR2 ANQGSEA. Here the CDR3 DNA reads TGCAGCGTTGAAGAGGTCCCGGCCACTGAAGCTTTCTTT. Protein product: CSVEEVPATEAFF. The full variable domain, in which reference TRBV29-1 and TRBJ1-1 provide the parts outside the CDR3, is SAVISQKPSRDICQRGTSLTIQCQVDSQVTMMFWYRQQPGQSLTLIATANQGSEATYESGFVIDKFPISRPNLTFSTLTVSNMSPEDSSIYLCSVEEVPATEAFFGQGTRLTVV.

The J gene is TRBJ2-1, the V gene TRBV7-2; 11 bases line up with TRBD1. The CDR3 is made up of 16 amino acids. CDR1 is SGHTA, CDR2 FQGNSA, per germline. Trimming took 5 bases from V and 6 from J; bases not matched to a gene: 9. DNA for the CDR3: TGTGCCAGCAGCCTCGTACCGGGACAGGGGGGCAATGAGCAGTTCTTC. Encoded protein: CASSLVPGQGGNEQFF.

This clone appeared once. Within the sample, other DNA sequences also encode this same CDR3. J is TRBJ2-7 and V is TRBV5-4; D possibly corresponds to TRBD2 (6 bases). The V gene's germline CDR1 is SGHNT and CDR2 YYREEE (reference sequence). This CDR3 contains 14 residues. V was shortened by 2 bases and J by 1 base, with 10 bases between the two germline ends. The CDR3 sequence: CASSFSGSSYEQYF. In DNA form, the CDR3 reads TGTGCCAGCAGCTTTAGCGGTTCTTCCTACGAGCAGTACTTC.

V gene TRBV30 combines with J gene TRBJ1-2; D might be TRBD1 (6 bases). V was trimmed by 4 bases and J by 6 bases, leaving 21 bases between them. The germline V gene has CDR1 GTSNPN and CDR2 SVGIG (reference sequence). The CDR3 has 15 residues. In DNA, the CDR3 is TGTGCCTGGACCCCCGACGGGGGCAGGGTTAATGGCTACACCTTC. Translating gives CAWTPDGGRVNGYTF.

This rearrangement joins TRBV7-3 to TRBJ1-1; perhaps TRBD1 as D (6 bases). Germline V gene data show CDR1 as SGHTA and CDR2 as FQGTGA. The ends were cut back, 2 bases at V and 1 base at J, with 8 bases in the middle. The CDR3 is 14 residues long. CDR3 nucleotide sequence: TGTGCCAGCAGCTTAGCAGGGGAGAACACTGAAGCTTTCTTT. Translation: CASSLAGENTEAFF.

V usage is TRBV20-1 and J usage is TRBJ2-7; either TRBD1 or TRBD2 may supply D (5 bases each). In germline, CDR1 is DFQATT, CDR2 SNEGSKA (reference sequence). The ends were cut back, 6 bases at V and 9 bases at J, with 15 bases in the middle. The CDR3 runs to 11 residues. CDR3 nucleotides: TGCAGTGCCCCAGAGTACGGGGCGCAGTACTTC. It specifies CSAPEYGAQYF.

The chain recombines TRBV30 with TRBJ2-5, with D perhaps TRBD2 (6 bases). CDR3 length: 13 amino acids. Germline loops: CDR1 GTSNPN, CDR2 SVGIG (reference sequence). The ends were cut back, 6 bases at V and 5 bases at J, with 16 bases in the middle. The CDR3 bases are TGTGCCTGTGCCGGGACTCTCAGGGAGACCCAGTACTTC. Its translation is CACAGTLRETQYF.